The clone carrying this TCR beta chain occurred a few times. Its target is not known. Trimming at V came to 0 bases and at J to 3 bases, leaving 5 bases not matched to a gene. CDR1 and CDR2 (germline): DFQATT, SNEGSKA (reference sequence). The CDR3 contains 15 residues. These data belong to a study of blood T cells in healthy people across ages. Study outcomes and limitations: One million T cells yielded diversity estimates that were considered underestimates.

No fewer than 6 micrograms of total RNA were isolated from every sample. Next came a second PCR, run for about 6 to 12 cycles, which used a sample-barcoded 5' primer along with a J-beta primer mix. TCRdb reprocessed the 5' RACE reads via MiXCR and lists one record per CDR3 protein. The repertoire holds about 1,800,000 distinct CDR3 sequences, with approximately 28% as singletons. The receptor was derived from a woman under 40 in good health. J is TRBJ2-7 and V is TRBV20-1, with TRBD1 matching 10 bases. The sequencing input was blood. CDR3 amino acids: CSARDRDRGDYEQYF. The CDR3 region has the DNA TGCAGTGCTAGAGATCGGGACAGGGGTGACTACGAGCAGTACTTC.